The 10 T cell receptor beta chains presented below share a single source sample, sequenced in a study of cytomegalovirus exposure and HLA in healthy donors. A multiplex PCR was run with 60 Vbeta primers and 13 Jbeta primers. Only in-frame clones appear in the TCRdb table, and some are missing; sequencing was by immunoSEQ multiplex PCR. This sample carries 150,000 to 200,000 clones, about 86% of them seen once, and the ten largest clones take around 2%. Sequenced sample: PBMCs. Every receptor here comes from a woman in her late teens or twenties in good health and CMV-seropositive.

This clone was seen a single time. The chain is built from TRBV6-5 and TRBJ2-5; D possibly corresponds to TRBD1 (5 bases). The J call is in doubt because the DNA end fits TRBJ2-7 better. The CDR3 spans 15 residues. Germline V CDR1 and CDR2: MNHEY, SVGAGI. CDR3 nucleotide sequence: TGTGCCAGCAGTTATGACGGTCAGGGCTCCTACGAGCAGTACTTC. Translated, it gives CASSYDGQGSYEQYF.

The rearrangement uses TRBV27 and TRBJ2-1, with 10 nucleotides matching TRBD2. Losses at the gene ends were 8 bases for V and 7 bases for J; bases not matched to a gene: 11. Germline CDR1 MNHEY, CDR2 SMNVEV (reference sequence). This CDR3 has 15 residues. The CDR3: CASALQRGGVNEQFF. CDR3 DNA: TGTGCCAGCGCCCTCCAGCGGGGGGGCGTAAATGAGCAGTTCTTC.

The CDR3 region is CSVEWDPTPGSTGNTEAFF. The DNA for the CDR3 is TGCAGCGTTGAATGGGATCCGACTCCGGGATCGACAGGGAACACTGAAGCTTTCTTT. V and J are TRBV29-1 and TRBJ1-1; perhaps TRBD1 as D (6 bases). CDR3 size: 19 residues. CDR1 is SQVTM and CDR2 is ANQGSEA in the germline V gene. V was shortened by 2 bases and J by 1 base, with 26 bases between the two germline ends.

CDR3 nucleotides: TGTGCCAGCAGCTTTTCAGCAGGGCAGTATGGAAACACCATATATTTT. This gives the protein CASSFSAGQYGNTIYF. This rearrangement joins TRBV7-2 to TRBJ1-3, with D possibly matching TRBD1 (5 bases). Germline CDR1 reads SGHTA; CDR2 reads FQGNSA. The CDR3 is made up of 16 amino acids. Trimming left V 3 bases short and J 3 bases short, with 15 bases between.

The genes are TRBV6-6 and TRBJ2-4; D perhaps matches TRBD1 (5 bases). Germline values: CDR1 MNHNY, CDR2 SVGAGI (reference sequence). The CDR3 consists of 15 residues. Trimming removed 6 bases at V and 0 bases at J, with 12 bases between. CDR3 residues: CASSPRDSAKNIQYF. The CDR3 coding sequence is TGTGCCAGCAGCCCCAGGGATTCAGCCAAAAACATTCAGTACTTC.

The V and J genes are TRBV6-5 and TRBJ2-7; 9 bases line up with TRBD1. CDR3 length: 15 amino acids. V dropped 2 bases and J dropped 4; count of bases not matched to a gene: 6. Germline lookup yields CDR1 MNHEY and CDR2 SVGAGI. Written as DNA, the CDR3 is TGTGCCAGCAGTTACGGGACAGGGCGTCGGTACGAGCAGTACTTC. The encoded protein is CASSYGTGRRYEQYF.

The rearrangement links TRBV30 to TRBJ2-7; possibly TRBD1 for D (6 bases). The CDR3 is 12 amino acids. Trimming stripped 6 bases from V and 5 bases from J, with 14 bases between. The germline V gene has CDR1 GTSNPN and CDR2 SVGIG (reference sequence). In nucleotides, the CDR3 is TGTGCCTGCCAGGGGCCCCTAGACGAGCAGTACTTC. Translated: CACQGPLDEQYF.

The chain uses TRBV7-9 and TRBJ2-2, with 7 positions matching TRBD1. CDR1 is SEHNR, CDR2 FQNEAQ, per germline (reference sequence). CDR3 size: 17 residues. V was pared by 2 bases and J by 1 base, with 7 bases of the junction left unmatched. This CDR3 is CASSLNPNRGNTGELFF. The CDR3 coding sequence is TGTGCCAGCAGCTTAAATCCTAACAGGGGGAACACCGGGGAGCTGTTTTTT.

This chain joins TRBV30 and TRBJ2-2, with a tentative D call TRBD1 (6 bases). CDR1 is GTSNPN, CDR2 SVGIG, per germline (reference sequence). Trimming took off 5 bases at V and 1 base at J, with 11 bases between the two ends. There are 14 residues in the CDR3. CDR3 DNA sequence: TGTGCCTGGCAGGGGTCCCGGAACACCGGGGAGCTGTTTTTT. Translating it yields CAWQGSRNTGELFF. Variable domain in full (rest from reference TRBV30 and TRBJ2-2): SQTIHQWPATLVQPVGSPLSLECTVEGTSNPNLYWYRQAAGRGLQLLFYSVGIGQISSEVPQNLSASRPQDRQFILSSKKLLLSDSGFYLCAWQGSRNTGELFFGEGSRLTVL.

The rearrangement links TRBV7-9 to TRBJ2-1, with D unresolved. CDR1 is SEHNR and CDR2 is FQNEAQ in the germline V gene (reference sequence). V lost 5 bases and J lost 7, with 9 bases in between. The CDR3 consists of 12 residues. The CDR3 protein is CASSQDENEQFF. The CDR3 region has the DNA TGTGCCAGCAGCCAGGATGAGAATGAGCAGTTCTTC.